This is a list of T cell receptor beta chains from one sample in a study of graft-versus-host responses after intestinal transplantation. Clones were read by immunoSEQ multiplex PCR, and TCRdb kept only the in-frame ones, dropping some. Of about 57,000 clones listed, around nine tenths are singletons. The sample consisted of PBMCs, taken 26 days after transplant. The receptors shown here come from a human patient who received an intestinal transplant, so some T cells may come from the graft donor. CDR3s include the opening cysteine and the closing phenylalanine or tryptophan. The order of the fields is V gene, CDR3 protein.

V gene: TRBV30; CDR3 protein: CAWEPSGANEKLFF
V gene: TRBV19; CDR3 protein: CASSILAGRDEQFF
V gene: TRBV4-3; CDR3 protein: CASSRIGGGKQETQYF
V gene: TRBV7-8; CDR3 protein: CASSLLDSNQPQHF
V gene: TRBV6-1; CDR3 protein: CASRARNTEAFF
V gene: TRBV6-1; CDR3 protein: CASSELQGRYTGELFF
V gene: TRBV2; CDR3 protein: CASSDRQPRHYEQYF
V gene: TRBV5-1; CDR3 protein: CASSLLGGPWGYTF
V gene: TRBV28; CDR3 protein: CASSSGRGSLPLHF
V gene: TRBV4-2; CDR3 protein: CASSQALGGDEKLFF
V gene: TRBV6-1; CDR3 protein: CASSGQGAGQPQHF
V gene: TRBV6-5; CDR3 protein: CASSYEAEGALETQYF
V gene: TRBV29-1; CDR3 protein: CSVRGQGTETQYF
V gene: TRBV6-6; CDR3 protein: CASSLDILSTDTQYF
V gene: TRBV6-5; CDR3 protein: CASSYGGGTEAFF
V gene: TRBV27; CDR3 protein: CASSQAVGGNTIYF
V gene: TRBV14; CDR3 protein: CASSQDPPGSGNTIYF
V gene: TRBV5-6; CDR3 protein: CASSLSPSGNTEAFF
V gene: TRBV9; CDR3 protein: CASRFSEGEITEAFF
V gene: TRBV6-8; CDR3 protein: CASSYRAGLDTEAFF
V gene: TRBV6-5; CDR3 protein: CASTSGKGWGGELLF
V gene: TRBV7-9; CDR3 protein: CASRGGKETQYF
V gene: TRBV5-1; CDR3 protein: CASSLTGTGNYGYTF
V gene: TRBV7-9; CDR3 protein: CASSLSGGYETQYF
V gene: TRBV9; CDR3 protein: CASTKTGQEVWETEAFF
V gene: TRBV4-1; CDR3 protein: CASSQTGNGYTF
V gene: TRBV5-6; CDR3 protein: CASSFFEGAGGYTF
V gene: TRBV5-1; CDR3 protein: CASSFSGGNYGYTF